The 31 T cell receptor beta chains below were found in one sample sequenced in a study of CD8 T cells in Susac syndrome. After extraction with the RNeasy kit, about 0.5 to 1 ug of the RNA was reverse transcribed using random hexamers. TCRdb used MiXCR to reprocess the immunoSEQ multiplex PCR reads, holding one entry per CDR3 protein. The sample includes about 140,000 distinct CDR3 sequences, 95% of them seen just once. Sequenced sample: CD4+ T cells from PBMCs. Receptors originate from a human donor with Susac syndrome.

The CDR3 reads CSARGGTVYNEQFF. The CDR3, as DNA: TGCAGTGCTAGAGGGGGGACAGTCTACAATGAGCAGTTCTTC. The chain combines TRBV20-1 with TRBJ2-1; 7 positions agree with TRBD1. The CDR3 is 14 residues long. The germline gives CDR1 DFQATT, CDR2 SNEGSKA (reference sequence). J gave up 3 bases and V 1 base, and 3 bases lay outside the gene matches.

The V gene is TRBV7-9, the J gene TRBJ1-2, with 9 bases matching TRBD1. CDR1 and CDR2 from the germline V gene are SEHNR and FQNEAQ (reference sequence). The CDR3 runs 13 residues. J gave up 6 bases and V 5 bases, and 4 bases lay outside the gene matches. The DNA of the CDR3 is TGTGCCAGCAGCGAACAGGGGGCCCATGGCTACACCTTC. It translates to CASSEQGAHGYTF.

This clonotype was counted a single time. V is TRBV19 and J is TRBJ1-2; TRBD1 matches at 7 bases. Germline V CDR1 and CDR2: LNHDA, SQIVND (reference sequence). The trim removed 5 bases at V and 4 bases at J, leaving 7 bases unmatched. The CDR3 contains 14 residues. The CDR3: CASSLETGTYGYTF. CDR3 sequence (DNA): TGTGCCAGTAGTCTCGAGACAGGGACCTATGGCTACACCTTC.

V and J are TRBV30 and TRBJ2-1; 7 bases are a match to TRBD2. This CDR3 comprises 13 residues. Germline V gene sequence: CDR1 GTSNPN, CDR2 SVGIG (reference sequence). V trimming: 4 bases; J trimming: 5 bases; junction bases outside the gene matches: 5. The CDR3 spells CAWNGLADNEQFF. In DNA, the CDR3 is TGTGCCTGGAATGGGCTAGCGGACAATGAGCAGTTCTTC. Full variable domain (rest looked up from reference TRBV30 and TRBJ2-1): SQTIHQWPATLVQPVGSPLSLECTVEGTSNPNLYWYRQAAGRGLQLLFYSVGIGQISSEVPQNLSASRPQDRQFILSSKKLLLSDSGFYLCAWNGLADNEQFFGPGTRLTVL.

This clonotype appeared once. The rearrangement links TRBV20-1 to TRBJ2-1, with no clear D. With 3 bases removed from V and 8 bases from J, the gap between germline ends came to 11 bases. The CDR3 is 12 residues long. Germline CDR1 DFQATT, CDR2 SNEGSKA (reference sequence). The CDR3 here is CSASRAVDEQFF. In DNA, the CDR3 is TGCAGTGCTAGTCGGGCGGTCGATGAGCAGTTCTTC.

The chain uses TRBV20-1 and TRBJ2-7, with TRBD1 matching 9 bases. The length of the CDR3 is 12 residues. V gave up 7 bases and J gave up 5 bases; unmatched junction bases: 6. In germline, CDR1 is DFQATT, CDR2 SNEGSKA (reference sequence). CDR3 bases: TGCAGTGTCGGGACAGGGCTACACGAGCAGTACTTC. Translated, it gives CSVGTGLHEQYF.

The chain is built from TRBV2 and TRBJ2-3, with 7 nucleotides matching TRBD1. Unmatched junction bases numbered 0, after V lost 0 bases and J lost 0 bases. CDR1 is SNHLY and CDR2 is FYNNEI in the germline V gene. The CDR3 length is 15 residues. The CDR3 is CASSEAGQSTDTQYF. CDR3 sequence (DNA): TGTGCCAGCAGTGAAGCGGGACAGAGCACAGATACGCAGTATTTT.

The V call is TRBV30, the J call TRBJ1-1, with D possibly TRBD1 on 5 matching bases. Per germline, CDR1 GTSNPN and CDR2 SVGIG (reference sequence). V dropped 2 bases and J dropped 5 bases, with 12 bases sitting between them. CDR3 length equals 13 residues. In DNA, the CDR3 is TGTGCCTGGAGTAGGGGAGCGAGAACTGAAGCTTTCTTT. Translation gives CAWSRGARTEAFF. The full variable domain, its missing parts supplied by reference TRBV30 and TRBJ1-1, is SQTIHQWPATLVQPVGSPLSLECTVEGTSNPNLYWYRQAAGRGLQLLFYSVGIGQISSEVPQNLSASRPQDRQFILSSKKLLLSDSGFYLCAWSRGARTEAFFGQGTRLTVV.

This sequence joins TRBV7-9 and TRBJ1-1, with TRBD1 as a possible D gene (5 bases). The germline V gene has CDR1 SEHNR and CDR2 FQNEAQ (reference sequence). The V and J ends lost 2 bases and 11 bases respectively, with 9 bases between them. This CDR3 spans 11 amino acids. The CDR3 protein is CASSLTEGAFF. CDR3 bases: TGTGCCAGCAGCTTAACGGAGGGGGCTTTCTTT.

This clonotype was picked up one time. The rearrangement links TRBV12-3 or TRBV12-4 to TRBJ2-6, with D perhaps matching TRBD2 (5 bases). CDR3 length: 17 residues. Trimming took 7 bases from V and 0 from J, leaving 16 bases between them. CDR3 region: CASTPLGGFSGANVLTF. In nucleotides, the CDR3 is TGTGCCAGCACTCCACTAGGCGGCTTCTCTGGGGCCAACGTCCTGACTTTC.

The table lists this clonotype with a count of one. CDR3 in DNA: TGCAGTGCTAGAGGCCTGGAGGGGAGAACTAGCGGGAGTACCTACGAGCAGTACTTC. Translation: CSARGLEGRTSGSTYEQYF. The chain uses TRBV20-1 and TRBJ2-7; TRBD2 agrees at 11 bases. CDR3 size: 19 residues. Germline V gives CDR1 DFQATT, CDR2 SNEGSKA (reference sequence). V shed 1 base, J shed 2 bases, and the junction held 16 bases outside the gene matches.

This chain uses TRBV6-6 with TRBJ1-5; the match to TRBD1 covers 8 bases. This CDR3 spans 13 amino acids. With 6 bases clipped from V and 4 bases from J, the junction kept 2 bases outside the gene matches. Germline-derived CDR1 and CDR2 are MNHNY and SVGAGI (reference sequence). This CDR3 reads CASRTGDNQPQHF. In DNA, the CDR3 is TGTGCCAGCAGGACAGGGGATAATCAGCCCCAGCATTTT.

This clonotype showed up just once. The rearrangement links TRBV16 to TRBJ2-7; 15 nucleotides line up with TRBD2. The CDR3 totals 20 residues. Germline lookup yields CDR1 KGHSY and CDR2 FQNENV. Trimming cost V 1 base and J 2 bases; bases outside gene matches: 12. CDR3: CASSQCGAGLAGGCTYEQYF. CDR3 DNA sequence: TGTGCCAGCAGCCAATGTGGGGCGGGACTAGCGGGAGGCTGTACCTACGAGCAGTACTTC.

The chain links TRBV5-6 to TRBJ2-1, with TRBD2 as a possible D gene (5 bases). This CDR3 is built from 16 residues. Per germline, CDR1 SGHDT and CDR2 YYEEEE. Deletions cut 2 bases from V and 0 bases from J, with 12 bases between. The CDR3 is CASSFGGRSSYNEQFF. For the CDR3, the DNA is TGTGCCAGCAGCTTCGGAGGCCGGAGCTCCTACAATGAGCAGTTCTTC. The whole variable domain, filled in from reference TRBV5-6 and TRBJ2-1, reads DAGVTQSPTHLIKTRGQQVTLRCSPKSGHDTVSWYQQALGQGPQFIFQYYEEEERQRGNFPDRFSGHQFPNYSSELNVNALLLGDSALYLCASSFGGRSSYNEQFFGPGTRLTVL.

V is TRBV24-1 and J is TRBJ1-1; D unclear. Trimming shortened V by 3 bases and J by 0 bases, and 13 bases separated the two germline ends. Germline assignment: CDR1 KGHDR and CDR2 SFDVKD. The CDR3 totals 16 residues. The CDR3 here is CATSDRVGLMNTEAFF. CDR3 DNA sequence: TGTGCCACCAGTGATAGGGTCGGACTGATGAACACTGAAGCTTTCTTT.

The J gene is TRBJ2-5, the V gene TRBV7-6, with 9 bases identical to TRBD1. This CDR3 is built from 15 residues. Unmatched junction bases numbered 2, after V lost 0 bases and J lost 3 bases. CDR1 is SGHVS and CDR2 is FNYEAQ in the germline V gene. The CDR3 DNA reads as TGTGCCAGCAGCTTAGCGGGGACAGGGAAAGAGACCCAGTACTTC. Encoded protein: CASSLAGTGKETQYF.

This clonotype was counted between two and nine times. This chain uses TRBV3-1 with TRBJ1-1; D is undetermined. Germline loops: CDR1 LGHDT, CDR2 YNNKEL (reference sequence). V dropped 1 base and J dropped 1 base, with 7 bases sitting between them. This CDR3 region has 14 residues. The CDR3 spells CASSQVSGNTEAFF. CDR3 DNA: TGTGCCAGCAGCCAAGTTTCAGGGAACACTGAAGCTTTCTTT. The full variable domain, in which reference TRBV3-1 and TRBJ1-1 provide the parts outside the CDR3, is DTAVSQTPKYLVTQMGNDKSIKCEQNLGHDTMYWYKQDSKKFLKIMFSYNNKELIINETVPNRFSPKSPDKAHLNLHINSLELGDSAVYFCASSQVSGNTEAFFGQGTRLTVV.

J is TRBJ2-5 and V is TRBV20-1; TRBD1 matches 7 bases. V dropped 6 bases and J dropped 5; count of bases not matched to a gene: 12. Germline assignment: CDR1 DFQATT and CDR2 SNEGSKA (reference sequence). The CDR3 consists of 14 residues. The CDR3 reads CSALGQPTSETQYF. The CDR3 DNA follows: TGCAGTGCACTGGGACAGCCGACTTCGGAGACCCAGTACTTC.

The CDR3 coding sequence is TGCGCCAGCAGCCGCGGGACAGGGTCTGTCGAGCAGTACTTC. This translates into CASSRGTGSVEQYF. J is TRBJ2-7 and V is TRBV5-1; TRBD1 agrees at 9 bases. After removal of 4 bases from V and 6 bases from J, the junction contained 8 bases not matched to a gene. The germline gives CDR1 SGHRS, CDR2 YFSETQ. This CDR3 contains 14 residues.

Details on this clonotype: At one of its ends the junction is not consistent with the germline gene, which may arise from a read error. CDR3 sequence reads: CASSLTAYGQYF. The CDR3 coding sequence is TGTGCCAGCAGCTTGACCGCATACGGGCAGTACTTC. V and J are TRBV11-2 and TRBJ2-7; D is unclear. CDR1 is SGHAT and CDR2 is FQNNGV in the germline V gene. The CDR3 consists of 12 residues.

The chain carries TRBV12-3 or TRBV12-4 and TRBJ1-5, with TRBD1 matching over 7 bases. The CDR3 loop spans 14 amino acids. V lost 9 bases and J lost 3; bases outside the gene matches: 8. The CDR3 reads CASQLQGPNQPQHF. The CDR3 nucleotides are TGTGCCAGTCAACTACAGGGGCCCAATCAGCCCCAGCATTTT.

The V gene is TRBV5-1, the J gene TRBJ1-2; a weak D match, TRBD1 (5 bases). The CDR3 extends over 14 amino acids. CDR1 SGHRS and CDR2 YFSETQ come from the germline V gene. Between the trimmed V and J ends, which lost 4 bases and 4 bases, there was a span of 14 bases. CDR3 sequence: CASSGDGLSYGYTF. DNA for the CDR3: TGCGCCAGCAGCGGGGACGGTTTGAGCTATGGCTACACCTTC.

V usage is TRBV20-1 and J usage is TRBJ1-2, with a possible D match to TRBD1 (5 bases). V lost 3 bases and J 5 bases, leaving 7 bases between the germline ends. The germline CDR1 and CDR2 sequences are DFQATT and SNEGSKA (reference sequence). The CDR3 consists of 11 residues. The CDR3 reads CSARQGYGYTF. The CDR3 region has the DNA TGCAGTGCTAGGCAGGGTTATGGCTACACCTTC.

The chain combines TRBV5-1 with TRBJ2-5; D is tentatively TRBD1 or TRBD2 (5 bases each). Per germline, CDR1 SGHRS and CDR2 YFSETQ. This CDR3 is built from 15 residues. Deletions cut 0 bases from V and 2 bases from J, with 11 bases between. The CDR3 coding sequence is TGCGCCAGCAGCTTGGACTCTGGGGGACAAGAGACCCAGTACTTC. This gives the protein CASSLDSGGQETQYF.

The chain has TRBV2 and TRBJ2-7; 9 bases line up with TRBD2. J was trimmed by 5 bases and V by 1 base; bases with no gene match: 9. The length of the CDR3 is 16 residues. Germline V gives CDR1 SNHLY, CDR2 FYNNEI. CDR3 region: CASSEGGLAGRDEQYF. In nucleotides, the CDR3 is TGTGCCAGCAGTGAAGGAGGGCTAGCGGGAAGGGACGAGCAGTACTTC.

This clonotype was detected only a few times. The genes are TRBV7-2 and TRBJ1-2; 7 bases are a match to TRBD1. The CDR3 runs 12 residues. Germline V gene lookup returns CDR1 SGHTA and CDR2 FQGNSA. Trimming removed 2 bases from V and 6 bases from J; junction bases left unmatched: 0. CDR3 in amino acids: CASSLTGDGYTF. The CDR3 bases are TGTGCCAGCAGCTTAACAGGGGATGGCTACACCTTC.

This CDR3 reads CAWEPGGAYNEQFF. The DNA for the CDR3 is TGTGCCTGGGAACCAGGGGGCGCCTACAATGAGCAGTTCTTC. The chain uses TRBV30 and TRBJ2-1, with 8 bases matching TRBD1. CDR3 size: 14 residues. CDR1 GTSNPN and CDR2 SVGIG come from the germline V gene (reference sequence). Trimming at V came to 5 bases and at J to 2 bases, leaving 5 bases not matched to a gene.

The chain links TRBV3-1 to TRBJ1-4, with TRBD1 matching 8 bases. The CDR3 has 13 amino acids. With 9 bases clipped from V and 8 bases from J, the junction kept 8 bases outside the gene matches. Looked up from germline, CDR1 is LGHDT and CDR2 is YNNKEL (reference sequence). The CDR3 sequence: CASSDRVIEKLFF. The CDR3 DNA reads as TGTGCCAGTTCGGACAGGGTTATCGAAAAACTGTTTTTT.

The rearrangement joins TRBV11-1 to TRBJ2-7; D could derive from TRBD1 or TRBD2 (5 bases each). V was pared by 5 bases and J by 0 bases, with 14 bases between. The CDR3 runs 15 residues. CDR1 and CDR2 from the germline V gene are SGHAT and FQDESV (reference sequence). The CDR3 DNA reads TGTGCCAGCAGCCCCTGGGACGTAGACTCCTACGAGCAGTACTTC. It specifies CASSPWDVDSYEQYF. The entire variable domain, with the rest obtained from reference TRBV11-1 and TRBJ2-7, is as follows: EAEVAQSPRYKITEKSQAVAFWCDPISGHATLYWYRQILGQGPELLVQFQDESVVDDSQLPKDRFSAERLKGVDSTLKIQPAELGDSAMYLCASSPWDVDSYEQYFGPGTRLTVT.

The chain employs TRBV20-1 and TRBJ1-2; no firm D call. Trimming removed 5 bases from V and 7 bases from J, with 5 bases in between. The CDR3 runs 9 residues. CDR1 is DFQATT, CDR2 SNEGSKA, per germline (reference sequence). The CDR3 nucleotides are TGCAGTGCTTTGGTTGGCTACACCTTC. Protein: CSALVGYTF.

The V and J genes are TRBV6-5 and TRBJ1-6; TRBD1 matches 8 bases. Germline CDR1 and CDR2: MNHEY and SVGAGI. This CDR3 is built from 16 residues. J was trimmed by 10 bases and V by 4 bases; bases with no gene match: 12. Here the CDR3 reads CASSSHQDRVRSPLHF. The CDR3 region has the DNA TGTGCCAGCAGTTCCCACCAGGACAGGGTTCGCTCACCCCTCCACTTT.